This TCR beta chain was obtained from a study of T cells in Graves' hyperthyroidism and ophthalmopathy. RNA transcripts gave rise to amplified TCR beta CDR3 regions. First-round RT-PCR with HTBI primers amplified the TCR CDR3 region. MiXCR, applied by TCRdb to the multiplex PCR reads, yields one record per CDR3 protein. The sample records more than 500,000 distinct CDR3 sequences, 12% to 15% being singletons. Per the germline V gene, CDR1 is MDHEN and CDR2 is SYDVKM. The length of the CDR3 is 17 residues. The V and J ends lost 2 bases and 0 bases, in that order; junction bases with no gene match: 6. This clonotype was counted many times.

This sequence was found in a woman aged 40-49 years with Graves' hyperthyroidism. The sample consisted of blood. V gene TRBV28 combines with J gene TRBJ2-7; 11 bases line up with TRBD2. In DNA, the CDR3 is TGTGCCAGCAGTTTACTGGCTAGCGGGAGGAGCTCCTACGAGCAGTACTTC. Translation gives CASSLLASGRSSYEQYF.